The 8 T cell receptor beta chains below were found in one sample sequenced in a study of cytomegalovirus exposure and HLA in healthy donors. The PCR had 60 Vbeta and 13 Jbeta primers. Assay: immunoSEQ multiplex PCR; the TCRdb copy retains only in-frame clones and omits some. The repertoire holds about 200,000 clones, with roughly 80% as singletons. The specimen sequenced was PBMCs. Source of these receptors: a male donor in good health and CMV-seronegative.

This clone was seen a handful of times. The rearrangement links TRBV2 to TRBJ2-2; D is possibly TRBD2 (6 bases). The V and J ends lost 4 bases and 4 bases respectively, with 13 bases between them. The germline V gene encodes CDR1 SNHLY and CDR2 FYNNEI. The CDR3 covers 15 residues. The DNA of the CDR3 is TGTGCCAGCAGTGCTTCCGGGACTCGCACCGGGGAGCTGTTTTTT. Translating it yields CASSASGTRTGELFF.

This clone was detected only once. V gene TRBV27 combines with J gene TRBJ2-7; maybe TRBD2 (5 bases). Trimming removed 6 bases from V and 5 bases from J, with 17 bases in between. Germline V gives CDR1 MNHEY, CDR2 SMNVEV (reference sequence). The CDR3 consists of 14 residues. CDR3 amino acids: CASRDLTGSNEQYF. Written as DNA, the CDR3 is TGTGCCAGCAGAGATCTAACGGGGAGCAACGAGCAGTACTTC.

The chain joins TRBV6-1 to TRBJ2-7; 14 bases are a match to TRBD2. V shed 4 bases and J 5 bases; nucleotides not matched to a gene: 1. The CDR3 length is 14 residues. Germline V gene sequence: CDR1 MNHNS, CDR2 SASEGT. The CDR3 sequence: CASSGLAGGDEQYF. The CDR3 DNA reads TGTGCCAGCAGTGGACTAGCGGGAGGGGACGAGCAGTACTTC.

The J gene is TRBJ2-1, the V gene TRBV11-2, with D possibly matching TRBD2 (5 bases). V gave up 5 bases and J gave up 8 bases, with 19 bases separating them. The CDR3 runs 15 residues. The germline V gene encodes CDR1 SGHAT and CDR2 FQNNGV. In DNA form, the CDR3 reads TGTGCCAGCAGCCCCGGTAGCGTGAATTCGGATGAGCAGTTCTTC. Amino acids: CASSPGSVNSDEQFF.

This chain links TRBV11-3 with TRBJ1-3; 7 nucleotides match TRBD1. Trimming at V came to 9 bases and at J to 2 bases, leaving 13 bases not matched to a gene. The CDR3 length is 16 residues. Germline loops: CDR1 SGHNT, CDR2 YENEEA. The CDR3 loop is CARLDGRGPPGNTIYF. The CDR3 region has the DNA TGTGCCAGGTTGGACGGAAGGGGGCCTCCTGGAAACACCATATATTTT.

The chain employs TRBV9 and TRBJ2-3; 8 nucleotides agree with TRBD2. The CDR3 is made up of 15 amino acids. Germline V gene sequence: CDR1 SGDLS, CDR2 YYNGEE. Trimming took 0 bases from V and 3 from J; bases not matched to a gene: 3. The CDR3 reads CASSVVASGTDTQYF. The CDR3 DNA is TGTGCCAGCAGCGTAGTCGCTAGCGGGACAGATACGCAGTATTTT.

The gene calls are TRBV29-1 and TRBJ2-7; 12 bases match TRBD1. The CDR3 has 15 amino acids. Per the germline V gene, CDR1 is SQVTM and CDR2 is ANQGSEA. J lost 4 bases, V lost 1 base, and 5 bases had no gene match. CDR3 residues: CSVEVGTGGAYEQYF. The CDR3 DNA follows: TGCAGCGTTGAAGTCGGGACAGGGGGCGCGTACGAGCAGTACTTC.

This chain links TRBV11-2 with TRBJ2-7, with 8 positions matching TRBD2. Germline V lookup: CDR1 SGHAT, CDR2 FQNNGV. The J segment lost 2 bases and the V segment lost 5 bases, leaving 5 bases of the junction unmatched. The CDR3 runs 14 residues. In nucleotides, the CDR3 is TGTGCCAGCAGCATACTAGCGGCGCCCTACGAGCAGTACTTC. Amino acid sequence: CASSILAAPYEQYF.